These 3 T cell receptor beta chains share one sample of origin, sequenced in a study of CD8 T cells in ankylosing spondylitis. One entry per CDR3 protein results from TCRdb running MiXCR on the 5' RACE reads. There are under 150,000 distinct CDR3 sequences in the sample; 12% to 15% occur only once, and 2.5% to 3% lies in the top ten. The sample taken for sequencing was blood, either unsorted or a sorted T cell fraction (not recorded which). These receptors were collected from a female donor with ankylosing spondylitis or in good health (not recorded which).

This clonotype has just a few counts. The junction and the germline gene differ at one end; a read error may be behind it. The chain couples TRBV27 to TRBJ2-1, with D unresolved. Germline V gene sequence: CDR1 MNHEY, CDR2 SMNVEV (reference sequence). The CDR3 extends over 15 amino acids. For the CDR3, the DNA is TGTGCCAGCAGTTCAGTCGACTGGCACTACAACGAGCAGTTCTTC. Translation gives CASSSVDWHYNEQFF.

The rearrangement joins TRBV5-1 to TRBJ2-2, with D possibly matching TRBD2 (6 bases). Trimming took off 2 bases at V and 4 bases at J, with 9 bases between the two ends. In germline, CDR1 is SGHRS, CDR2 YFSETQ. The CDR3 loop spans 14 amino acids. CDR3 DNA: TGCGCCAGCAGCTTTCGGGAGTCCACCGGGGAGCTGTTTTTT. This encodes CASSFRESTGELFF.

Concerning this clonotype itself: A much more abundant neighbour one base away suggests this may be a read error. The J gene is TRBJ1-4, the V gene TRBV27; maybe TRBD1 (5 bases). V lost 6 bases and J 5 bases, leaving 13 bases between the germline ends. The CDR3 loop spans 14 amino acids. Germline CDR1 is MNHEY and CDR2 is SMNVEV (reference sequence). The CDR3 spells CASRTAGENEKLFF. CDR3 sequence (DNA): TGTGCCAGCAGGACTGCGGGGGAGAATGAAAAACTGTTTTTT.